This entry describes one TCR beta chain. Its antigen is undetermined. Just one base apart from a much larger clone, this may be a read error. Genomic DNA constituted the template upon which TCR beta VDJ and CDR3 profiling was performed. TCRdb re-called the reads through MiXCR, storing one row per CDR3 protein. This sample has about 190,000 distinct CDR3 sequences, with around 50% found just once. CDR1 and CDR2 from the germline V gene are MNHNY and SVGAGI (reference sequence). The CDR3 has 15 amino acids. These data originate in a study of CD8+CD57+ T cells in acquired aplastic anemia. Study overall: The sorted CD4+ and CD8+ cells yielded an average roughly 3 ug of DNA. CD4+ cells from healthy donors averaged about 10.8 million reads.

Study outcomes and limitations: Shared by patients and controls, almost 30 CD8+ CDR3s were abundant in patients.

The sample consisted of sorted CD4+, CD8+, or CD8+CD57+ T cells (not recorded which) from PBMCs. The TCR was taken from a human donor in good health, serving as a control. The chain carries TRBV6-6 and TRBJ2-1; TRBD2 agrees at 8 bases. CDR3 in DNA: TGTGCCAGCACTGGTGGACTAGCCCTCTACAATGAGCGGTTCTTC. Its protein is CASTGGLALYNERFF.